The 7 T cell receptor beta chains below were found in one sample sequenced in a study of technical replicates of blood from several donors. The method was immunoSEQ multiplex PCR; TCRdb's version includes in-frame clones alone and lacks a portion of them. The data contain just over 95,000 clones, 95% of them singletons. The sample consisted of T cells isolated from PBMCs. The origin of the receptors is a human donor in good health.

The gene calls are TRBV10-1 and TRBJ2-7, with D maybe TRBD1 (6 bases). In germline, CDR1 is WNHNN, CDR2 SYGVQD (reference sequence). The CDR3 is made up of 13 amino acids. V shed 5 bases and J shed 3 bases, with 11 bases lying between them. For the CDR3, the DNA is TGCGCCAGCAGTCTGGGCAGGGGCTACGAGCAGTACTTC. Its protein product is CASSLGRGYEQYF.

CDR3 in amino acids: CASSANRDRVETQYF. CDR3 in DNA: TGTGCCAGCAGTGCCAACCGGGACAGGGTGGAGACCCAGTACTTC. The chain carries TRBV27 and TRBJ2-5, with 9 bases fitting TRBD1. The germline V gene has CDR1 MNHEY and CDR2 SMNVEV (reference sequence). This CDR3 has 15 amino acids. Losses at the gene ends were 5 bases for V and 5 bases for J; bases not matched to a gene: 9.

The chain has TRBV7-9 and TRBJ2-5; no clear D. The V end was cut by 1 base, the J end by 2 bases, with 14 bases between. The CDR3 is 16 amino acids. Germline CDR1 and CDR2: SEHNR and FQNEAQ (reference sequence). In DNA, the CDR3 is TGTGCCAGCAGCTTAGTTCGTACAGATACTCAAGAGACCCAGTACTTC. As protein: CASSLVRTDTQETQYF. The whole variable domain, remainder taken from reference TRBV7-9 and TRBJ2-5, is DTGVSQNPRHKITKRGQNVTFRCDPISEHNRLYWYRQTLGQGPEFLTYFQNEAQLEKSRLLSDRFSAERPKGSFSTLEIQRTEQGDSAMYLCASSLVRTDTQETQYFGPGTRLLVL.

The rearrangement joins TRBV5-1 to TRBJ2-5; D uncertain. This CDR3 has 13 amino acids. CDR1 is SGHRS and CDR2 is YFSETQ in the germline V gene. The ends were cut back, 1 base at V and 3 bases at J, with 7 bases in the middle. In DNA, the CDR3 is TGCGCCAGCAGCTTGTTGTTAGAAGAGACCCAGTACTTC. It is translated as CASSLLLEETQYF.

The J gene is TRBJ2-5, the V gene TRBV27; 8 bases match TRBD2. Germline values: CDR1 MNHEY, CDR2 SMNVEV (reference sequence). Trimming took 2 bases from V and 3 from J; bases not matched to a gene: 2. CDR3 length: 14 residues. This chain's CDR3 is CASSLLAGKETQYF. CDR3 in DNA: TGTGCCAGCAGTTTACTAGCGGGCAAAGAGACCCAGTACTTC.

V and J are TRBV14 and TRBJ1-2; D gene ambiguous. V lost 0 bases and J lost 7, with 12 bases in between. The germline V gene encodes CDR1 SGHDN and CDR2 FVKESK. This CDR3 comprises 14 residues. Written as DNA, the CDR3 is TGTGCCAGCAGCCAAGATCACCCATGGAGTGGCTACACCTTC. As protein: CASSQDHPWSGYTF.

The V gene is TRBV6-6, the J gene TRBJ2-5, with 12 bases matching TRBD1. CDR3 length equals 16 residues. After removal of 6 bases from V and 5 bases from J, the junction contained 10 bases not matched to a gene. Germline V gene data show CDR1 as MNHNY and CDR2 as SVGAGI (reference sequence). CDR3 protein: CASRGGQGASLETQYF. The CDR3 nucleotides read TGTGCCAGCAGGGGGGGACAGGGGGCTTCTTTGGAGACCCAGTACTTC.